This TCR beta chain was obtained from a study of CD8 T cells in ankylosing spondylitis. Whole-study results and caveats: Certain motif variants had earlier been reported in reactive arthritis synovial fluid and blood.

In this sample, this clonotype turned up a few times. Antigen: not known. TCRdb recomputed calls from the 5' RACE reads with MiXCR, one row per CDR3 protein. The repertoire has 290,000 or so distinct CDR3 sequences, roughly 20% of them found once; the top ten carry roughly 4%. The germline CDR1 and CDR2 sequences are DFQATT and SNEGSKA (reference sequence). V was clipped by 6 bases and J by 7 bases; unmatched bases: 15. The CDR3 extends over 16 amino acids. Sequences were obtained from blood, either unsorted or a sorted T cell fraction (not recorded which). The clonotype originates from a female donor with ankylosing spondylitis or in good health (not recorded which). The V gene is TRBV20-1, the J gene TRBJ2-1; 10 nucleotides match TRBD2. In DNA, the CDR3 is TGCAGTGCCCAATGGGGCTCTAGCGGGAGATGGAATGAGCAGTTCTTC. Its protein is CSAQWGSSGRWNEQFF.